Presented here are 27 T cell receptor beta chains from one specimen sequenced in a study. Each CDR3 protein gets one entry after TCRdb re-called the 5' RACE reads with MiXCR. The sample contains about 40,000 distinct CDR3 sequences, about 19% of which appear only once. The sequencing input was naive CD4+ T cells sorted from a lymph node. The subset was: naive CD4+ T cells, CD4+CD45RA+CD25-. These TCRs come from a female donor with breast cancer.

This clonotype was recorded at least ten times. The V gene is TRBV6-5, the J gene TRBJ2-7, with 7 nucleotides matching TRBD1. Germline trimming cut 0 bases from V and 3 bases from J; bases unmatched to any gene: 5. Germline CDR1 reads MNHEY; CDR2 reads SVGAGI. This CDR3 region has 15 residues. CDR3 protein: CASSYSVGTVYEQYF. In nucleotides, the CDR3 is TGTGCCAGCAGTTACTCAGTGGGGACAGTCTACGAGCAGTACTTC.

The rearrangement uses TRBV28 and TRBJ2-5, with 9 bases matching TRBD1. V dropped 4 bases and J dropped 1; count of bases not matched to a gene: 1. The CDR3 runs to 14 residues. Germline V gene sequence: CDR1 MDHEN, CDR2 SYDVKM. CDR3 in amino acids: CASSWDRVQETQYF. Here the CDR3 DNA reads TGTGCCAGCAGTTGGGACAGGGTCCAAGAGACCCAGTACTTC.

J is TRBJ1-4 and V is TRBV20-1, with TRBD1 as a possible D gene (5 bases). Trimming took off 6 bases at V and 6 bases at J, with 17 bases between the two ends. Germline CDR1 and CDR2: DFQATT and SNEGSKA (reference sequence). The CDR3 runs 14 residues. For the CDR3, the DNA is TGCAGTGCCCTCTCCCGGGACGGCGATGAAAAACTGTTTTTT. It encodes CSALSRDGDEKLFF.

This clonotype was seen many times. V gene TRBV20-1 combines with J gene TRBJ1-1, with TRBD1 matching over 12 bases. Trimming removed 6 bases from V and 7 bases from J; junction bases left unmatched: 9. The CDR3 runs to 14 residues. CDR1 and CDR2 (germline): DFQATT, SNEGSKA (reference sequence). The CDR3 spells CSASPGTGGGEAFF. CDR3 coding DNA: TGCAGTGCGAGTCCCGGGACAGGGGGCGGTGAAGCTTTCTTT.

The chain has TRBV5-1 and TRBJ2-2; tentatively, D is TRBD1 (6 bases). V was pared by 3 bases and J by 4 bases, with 13 bases between. CDR1 is SGHRS and CDR2 is YFSETQ in the germline V gene. The CDR3 has 15 amino acids. The CDR3 is CASSSDRSLTGELFF. CDR3 nucleotide sequence: TGCGCCAGCAGCTCCGACAGGTCTCTCACCGGGGAGCTGTTTTTT.

Here the CDR3 DNA reads TGTGCCAGCTCCGAGACGCGGGATGAGCAGTTCTTC. As protein: CASSETRDEQFF. The chain joins TRBV18 to TRBJ2-1, with D tentatively TRBD2 (5 bases). This CDR3 has 12 amino acids. Germline-derived CDR1 and CDR2 are KGHSH and LQKENI. Trimming cost V 6 bases and J 8 bases, with 11 bases left between them.

This clonotype was observed a few times. The chain recombines TRBV24-1 with TRBJ2-4; no firm D call. V dropped 5 bases and J dropped 8 bases, with 12 bases sitting between them. Germline assignment: CDR1 KGHDR and CDR2 SFDVKD. The CDR3 extends over 13 amino acids. The CDR3 DNA follows: TGTGCCACCAGTGCGGGTTCTTGGGACATTCAGTACTTC. This sequence encodes CATSAGSWDIQYF.

This clonotype was seen ten or more times. The CDR3 DNA is TGTGCCAGCAGTTTGGCCCGGACACTGGCGGTGAGAATTTTCTTT. This encodes CASSLARTLAVRIFF. The rearrangement links TRBV12-3 or TRBV12-4 to TRBJ1-1, with TRBD1 as a possible D gene (5 bases). Trimming shortened V by 3 bases and J by 13 bases, and 24 bases separated the two germline ends. The CDR3 length is 15 residues.

This clonotype came up many times. V is TRBV5-6 and J is TRBJ1-1; D is possibly TRBD1 (6 bases). CDR3 size: 16 residues. V was clipped by 3 bases and J by 0 bases, with 15 bases between them. The germline gives CDR1 SGHDT, CDR2 YYEEEE. This CDR3 is CASSSLGAFMNTEAFF. For the CDR3, the DNA is TGTGCCAGCAGCTCGTTGGGGGCATTCATGAACACTGAAGCTTTCTTT.

The rearrangement uses TRBV30 and TRBJ2-7; D may be TRBD1 (5 bases). This CDR3 is 12 amino acids long. In germline, CDR1 is GTSNPN, CDR2 SVGIG (reference sequence). Trimming shortened V by 4 bases and J by 3 bases, and 10 bases separated the two germline ends. The CDR3 DNA is TGTGCCTGGAACCAGGGATACTACGAGCAGTACTTC. Its translation: CAWNQGYYEQYF.

The table lists this clonotype with a few counts. The rearrangement links TRBV6-1 to TRBJ2-4; D ambiguous. The CDR3 has 17 residues. V was shortened by 3 bases and J by 0 bases, with 15 bases between the two germline ends. The germline V gene has CDR1 MNHNS and CDR2 SASEGT. The CDR3 sequence: CASSDSRQILAKNIQYF. CDR3 nucleotide sequence: TGTGCCAGCAGTGACAGCAGACAAATTCTAGCCAAAAACATTCAGTACTTC.

The chain recombines TRBV5-1 with TRBJ2-1, with D unclear. Germline-derived CDR1 and CDR2 are SGHRS and YFSETQ. V was cut by 0 bases and J by 1 base, with 8 bases left in between. The CDR3 length is 15 residues. The CDR3 nucleotides read TGCGCCAGCAGCTTGGTGACGCCATCCTACAATGAGCAGTTCTTC. Its protein product is CASSLVTPSYNEQFF.

The chain uses TRBV7-9 and TRBJ1-3, with 7 bases lining up with TRBD1. CDR1 and CDR2 from the germline V gene are SEHNR and FQNEAQ (reference sequence). V was clipped by 5 bases and J by 7 bases; unmatched bases: 8. This CDR3 has 14 amino acids. Here the CDR3 reads CASSQTGSENTIYF. As DNA, the CDR3 is TGTGCCAGCAGCCAGACAGGGTCGGAGAACACCATATATTTT. Together with reference TRBV7-9 and TRBJ1-3, the CDR3 gives the full variable domain: DTGVSQNPRHKITKRGQNVTFRCDPISEHNRLYWYRQTLGQGPEFLTYFQNEAQLEKSRLLSDRFSAERPKGSFSTLEIQRTEQGDSAMYLCASSQTGSENTIYFGEGSWLTVV.

The V gene is TRBV19, the J gene TRBJ2-5; 8 positions match TRBD1. Trimming removed 5 bases from V and 5 bases from J; junction bases left unmatched: 10. The CDR3 extends over 15 amino acids. The germline V gene encodes CDR1 LNHDA and CDR2 SQIVND (reference sequence). CDR3 sequence: CASSLQGAGDETQYF. Here the CDR3 DNA reads TGTGCCAGTAGTCTCCAGGGGGCAGGGGATGAGACCCAGTACTTC.

In regard to this clonotype: This clone may be a read error of a much larger clone one base away. This CDR3 is missing its conserved last phenylalanine or tryptophan, likely due to a read error. The V call is TRBV11-1, the J call TRBJ2-7, with 7 bases fitting TRBD1. The CDR3 is 15 residues long. Germline CDR1 SGHAT, CDR2 FQDESV (reference sequence). V lost 6 bases and J lost 2; bases outside the gene matches: 10. CDR3 region: CASSRSGGKAYEQYC. The CDR3 bases are TGTGCCAGCAGTAGATCAGGGGGAAAGGCCTACGAGCAGTACTGC.

A word on this clonotype: A much larger clone differs from this one at a single base, so this may be a read error. V usage is TRBV12-3 or TRBV12-4 and J usage is TRBJ1-5; D gene unclear. The CDR3 runs to 13 residues. Trimming took off 7 bases at V and 7 bases at J, with 14 bases between the two ends. In DNA, the CDR3 is TGTGCCAGCATTGGGTCGTGGTCCCAGCCCCAGCATTTT. Its protein is CASIGSWSQPQHF.

This clonotype was seen only a few times. The V and J genes are TRBV20-1 and TRBJ1-5; D not resolved. CDR1 is DFQATT and CDR2 is SNEGSKA in the germline V gene (reference sequence). The CDR3 is made up of 14 amino acids. V lost 3 bases and J 5 bases, leaving 14 bases between the germline ends. CDR3 sequence: CSARSARGDQPQHF. CDR3 nucleotides: TGCAGTGCTAGGTCCGCCAGAGGTGATCAGCCCCAGCATTTT.

On this clonotype: This sequence may be a read error, since a much larger clone differs from it by one base. The gene calls are TRBV20-1 and TRBJ2-7; D is unclear. The CDR3 totals 14 residues. Per the germline V gene, CDR1 is DFQATT and CDR2 is SNEGSKA (reference sequence). The germline V and J ends were trimmed by 4 bases and 0 bases, with 13 bases remaining between them. CDR3 residues: CSAIGFTSSYEQYF. CDR3 DNA sequence: TGCAGTGCTATTGGATTCACGAGCTCCTACGAGCAGTACTTC.

J is TRBJ2-1 and V is TRBV3-1, with D maybe TRBD2 (6 bases). The length of the CDR3 is 12 residues. Germline V lookup: CDR1 LGHDT, CDR2 YNNKEL (reference sequence). The V end lost 6 bases, the J end lost 6 bases, and 9 bases lay between the germline ends. CDR3 bases: TGTGCCAGCAGGCGGGGAGGCAATGAGCAGTTCTTC. Amino acid sequence: CASRRGGNEQFF.

The chain recombines TRBV20-1 with TRBJ1-5; 8 bases line up with TRBD1. This CDR3 has 15 amino acids. From germline, CDR1 is DFQATT and CDR2 SNEGSKA (reference sequence). V shed 7 bases and J 0 bases; nucleotides not matched to a gene: 8. The CDR3 is CSVRTGGLSNQPQHF. In DNA form, the CDR3 reads TGCAGTGTCCGAACAGGGGGTCTTAGCAATCAGCCCCAGCATTTT.

This clonotype was observed at least ten times. The rearrangement joins TRBV9 to TRBJ2-1, with D unclear. Germline-derived CDR1 and CDR2 are SGDLS and YYNGEE. This CDR3 contains 14 residues. The germline V and J ends were trimmed by 0 bases and 4 bases, with 8 bases remaining between them. The CDR3 sequence: CASSVGLEYNEQFF. CDR3 nucleotides: TGTGCCAGCAGCGTAGGACTTGAGTACAATGAGCAGTTCTTC. Filled out from reference TRBV9 and TRBJ2-1, the complete variable domain reads DSGVTQTPKHLITATGQRVTLRCSPRSGDLSVYWYQQSLDQGLQFLIQYYNGEERAKGNILERFSAQQFPDLHSELNLSSLELGDSALYFCASSVGLEYNEQFFGPGTRLTVL.

The chain combines TRBV15 with TRBJ1-5; D gene uncertain. Germline V CDR1 and CDR2: LNHNV, YYDKDF (reference sequence). The CDR3 covers 13 residues. V was pared by 0 bases and J by 7 bases, with 7 bases between. CDR3 nucleotide sequence: TGTGCCACCAGCAGAGATAAGGGACAGCCCCAGCATTTT. Its translation: CATSRDKGQPQHF.

Comments on this clonotype: Germline is not matched at one junction end, which may reflect a read error. The chain uses TRBV5-1 and TRBJ1-2; D might be TRBD1 (5 bases). The CDR3 contains 15 residues. The germline CDR1 and CDR2 sequences are SGHRS and YFSETQ. As DNA, the CDR3 is TGCACCAGCAGTCTCAGACAGTTTATGCGATATGGCTACACCTTC. Its protein product is CTSSLRQFMRYGYTF.

This clonotype was seen ten or more times. The rearrangement joins TRBV5-1 to TRBJ2-3; 9 positions match TRBD1. Unmatched junction bases numbered 6, after V lost 4 bases and J lost 6 bases. Germline assignment: CDR1 SGHRS and CDR2 YFSETQ. CDR3 size: 14 residues. CDR3 nucleotides: TGCGCCAGCAGCCCCGGACAGGGGAGGGATACGCAGTATTTT. Protein: CASSPGQGRDTQYF.

The genes are TRBV30 and TRBJ2-5; D not resolved. The V gene's germline CDR1 is GTSNPN and CDR2 SVGIG (reference sequence). The CDR3 has 16 residues. V dropped 5 bases and J dropped 6 bases, with 25 bases sitting between them. In nucleotides, the CDR3 is TGTGCCTGGGCAAAAAAACTACCCGGAACTTCCAAGACCCAGTACTTC. Protein sequence: CAWAKKLPGTSKTQYF.

The sample holds a few counts of this clonotype. The chain employs TRBV29-1 and TRBJ1-1; tentative D call: TRBD1 (6 bases). The CDR3 is 11 residues long. Germline-derived CDR1 and CDR2 are SQVTM and ANQGSEA. Deletions cut 8 bases from V and 8 bases from J, with 15 bases between. CDR3 bases: TGCAGCCCCATGCAACAGGGAGAAGCTTTCTTT. It is translated as CSPMQQGEAFF.

This clonotype was found a few times. The chain carries TRBV29-1 and TRBJ2-5, with D unresolved. Germline V gene lookup returns CDR1 SQVTM and CDR2 ANQGSEA. Between the trimmed V and J ends, which lost 7 bases and 0 bases, there was a span of 3 bases. The CDR3 runs 10 residues. The CDR3 loop reads CSEYQETQYF. In nucleotides, the CDR3 is TGCAGCGAGTACCAAGAGACCCAGTACTTC.